Sequencing of this T cell receptor beta chain was carried out in a study of spatial heterogeneity in lung cancer. Study overall: Strong correlation was found between tumor-region TCR transcript counts and a T cell module score from matched bulk RNA-seq. General observations from the study: For expanded intratumoral alpha and beta TCRs, counts tracked tumor mutation counts.

Germline CDR1 SGHRS, CDR2 YFSETQ. V was trimmed by 0 bases and J by 5 bases, leaving 12 bases between them. The CDR3 spans 14 residues. Every individual TCR cDNA molecule carried its own unique molecular identifier, which allowed correction of PCR and sequencing errors. Each CDR3 protein is one row after TCRdb ran MiXCR on the 5' RACE reads. This sample yields about 7,800 distinct CDR3 sequences, of which over 15% are seen a single time; roughly 12% belongs to the top ten. Time point specified: sample taken at primary tumor resection. The cohort: over 65 early-stage, untreated non-small cell lung cancer patients. The sequenced material consisted of unsorted whole RNA from tumor, nontumor lung or frozen PBMC. With regard to this clonotype: Its target is not known.

Sample: lung tumor tissue, taken at surgery. The clonotype was recovered from a female donor with early-stage non-small cell lung cancer. J is TRBJ2-7 and V is TRBV5-1; D not resolved. In nucleotides, the CDR3 is TGCGCCAGCAGCTTGGTAGCCAGCTTGGACGAGCAGTACTTC. This codes for CASSLVASLDEQYF.